This entry lists 10 T cell receptor beta chains sequenced from one sample in a study of blood T cell repertoires in COVID-19. Measured with immunoSEQ multiplex PCR; TCRdb has only the in-frame clones, and not every one. The data contain tens of thousands of clones, 80% to 90% of them singletons. Sequences were obtained from peripheral blood. The receptors shown here come from an older woman with acute or convalescent COVID-19.

The chain is built from TRBV15 and TRBJ2-7; 9 nucleotides agree with TRBD1. Germline CDR1 LNHNV, CDR2 YYDKDF (reference sequence). This CDR3 comprises 14 residues. Trimming at V came to 0 bases and at J to 5 bases, leaving 2 bases not matched to a gene. CDR3 bases: TGTGCCACCAGCAGAGAGGGACAGGGAAACGAGCAGTACTTC. Protein: CATSREGQGNEQYF. The whole variable domain, remainder taken from reference TRBV15 and TRBJ2-7, is DAMVIQNPRYQVTQFGKPVTLSCSQTLNHNVMYWYQQKSSQAPKLLFHYYDKDFNNEADTPDNFQSRRPNTSFCFLDIRSPGLGDTAMYLCATSREGQGNEQYFGPGTRLTVT.

Here the CDR3 DNA reads TGTGCCAGCAGCCAAACTGGACAGGGTAAGGGGTTTTTT. Amino acid sequence: CASSQTGQGKGFF. The gene calls are TRBV5-6 and TRBJ1-4; 8 nucleotides line up with TRBD1. From germline, CDR1 is SGHDT and CDR2 YYEEEE. The CDR3 has 13 residues. J was trimmed by 16 bases and V by 4 bases; bases with no gene match: 12.

The chain joins TRBV6-5 to TRBJ1-1; D is ambiguous. Germline V gene sequence: CDR1 MNHEY, CDR2 SVGAGI. V lost 2 bases to trimming and J lost 11 bases, with 9 bases between them. CDR3 length: 11 amino acids. This CDR3 reads CASSYPPQAFF. The CDR3 DNA follows: TGTGCCAGCAGTTACCCCCCGCAGGCTTTCTTT.

Concerning this clone itself: Other nucleotide sequences from this sample produce the same CDR3. The V and J genes are TRBV3-1 (or the pseudogene TRBV3-2) and TRBJ2-7; TRBD2 matches at 9 bases. With V trimmed by 3 bases and J by 2 bases, 5 bases remained unmatched. Germline V gene lookup returns CDR1 LGHDT and CDR2 YNNKEL (reference sequence). The CDR3 length is 15 residues. CDR3 in DNA: TGTGCCAGCAGCCAGCCGGCTAGCGGGGCCTACGAGCAGTACTTC. Protein product: CASSQPASGAYEQYF.

This chain links TRBV6-6 with TRBJ1-1; 8 positions agree with TRBD1. Germline V gene lookup returns CDR1 MNHNY and CDR2 SVGAGI (reference sequence). The CDR3 sequence is 16 residues long. Losses at the gene ends were 8 bases for V and 4 bases for J; bases not matched to a gene: 15. The CDR3 region has the DNA TGTGCCAGCGGAAAACGGACAGGGTCGGTTGGCACTGAAGCTTTCTTT. This codes for CASGKRTGSVGTEAFF.

The J gene is TRBJ2-4, the V gene TRBV5-1; the D is unclear. The CDR3 is 14 residues long. The V end lost 2 bases, the J end lost 0 bases, and 6 bases lay between the germline ends. The germline V gene encodes CDR1 SGHRS and CDR2 YFSETQ. The DNA for the CDR3 is TGCGCCAGCAGCTTAGAACTAGCCAAAAACATTCAGTACTTC. It yields the protein CASSLELAKNIQYF.

V usage is TRBV18 and J usage is TRBJ1-3, with TRBD1 matching over 8 bases. The germline V gene encodes CDR1 KGHSH and CDR2 LQKENI. Trimming removed 4 bases from V and 4 bases from J; junction bases left unmatched: 6. The CDR3 contains 15 residues. CDR3 coding DNA: TGTGCCAGCTCACTCGCATCAGGGGGCGGAAACACCATATATTTT. Encoded protein: CASSLASGGGNTIYF.

Only one count was recorded for this clone. This chain uses TRBV2 with TRBJ1-2; 9 positions agree with TRBD1. CDR1 is SNHLY and CDR2 is FYNNEI in the germline V gene. The CDR3 loop spans 15 amino acids. Losses at the gene ends were 4 bases for V and 7 bases for J; bases not matched to a gene: 10. Here the CDR3 DNA reads TGTGCCAGCAGTGGCTTAGACAGGGGGGGTGGTGGCTACACCTTC. It codes for CASSGLDRGGGGYTF.

The chain couples TRBV24-1 to TRBJ1-2; TRBD1 agrees at 9 bases. CDR3 length: 17 residues. CDR1 and CDR2 (germline): KGHDR, SFDVKD. J gave up 3 bases and V 2 bases, and 9 bases lay outside the gene matches. In DNA, the CDR3 is TGTGCCACCAGTGATTCCGGGACAGGGTGGGACTACTATGGCTACACCTTC. Protein sequence: CATSDSGTGWDYYGYTF.

This clone came up once. The gene calls are TRBV5-1 and TRBJ2-3; 9 nucleotides agree with TRBD2. The V and J ends lost 4 bases and 4 bases, in that order; junction bases with no gene match: 16. CDR1 is SGHRS and CDR2 is YFSETQ in the germline V gene. The CDR3 is 18 residues long. For the CDR3, the DNA is TGCGCCAGCAGCATACAACCCCGAGTAGCGGGGGCCCCAGATACGCAGTATTTT. Its translation: CASSIQPRVAGAPDTQYF. The full variable domain, with the rest looked up from reference TRBV5-1 and TRBJ2-3, is KAGVTQTPRYLIKTRGQQVTLSCSPISGHRSVSWYQQTPGQGLQFLFEYFSETQRNKGNFPGRFSGRQFSNSRSEMNVSTLELGDSALYLCASSIQPRVAGAPDTQYFGPGTRLTVL.